Listed below are T cell receptor beta chains from one sample, sequenced in a study of glioma-infiltrating T cells after dendritic cell vaccination. Only in-frame clones appear in the TCRdb table, and some are missing; sequencing was by immunoSEQ multiplex PCR. Of 65,000 to 90,000 clones in the sample, approximately 80% were seen once. Specimen: blood, collected before dendritic cell vaccination. These receptors were obtained from a human donor with glioblastoma. The CDR3 runs from the conserved cysteine through the conserved F or W. The D gene is left open where the match is weak. Part of the rows lack a size; the others show once, few, many or a class for expanded clones.

>-|12|TRBJ1-1|TRBV6-5|-
TGTGCCAGCAGTTACGGCAAGACTGAAGCTTTCTTT
CASSYGKTEAFF
>-|15|TRBJ1-5|TRBV7-2|-
TGTGCCAGCAGCTTAGCTGGCGGTAGCGGTCAGCCCCAGCATTTT
CASSLAGGSGQPQHF
>TRBD2|14|TRBJ2-3|TRBV9|few
TGTGCCAGCAGCGTAGGGCGGGAGATCGATACGCAGTATTTT
CASSVGREIDTQYF
>TRBD1|17|TRBJ2-2|TRBV18|-
TGTGCCAGCCGAAATACCGGGACAGGGATAACCTACGGGGAGCTGTTTTTT
CASRNTGTGITYGELFF
>-|15|TRBJ1-1|TRBV11-2|-
TGTGCCAGCAGCTTAGTCGCGCAGGGAGGCACTGAAGCTTTCTTT
CASSLVAQGGTEAFF
>-|15|TRBJ1-1|TRBV6-5|-
TGTGCCAGCAGTTGGGGGTCAAGGGAGGGCACTGAAGCTTTCTTT
CASSWGSREGTEAFF
>TRBD2|17|TRBJ2-7|TRBV4-1|-
TGCGCCAGCAGCCAAAACCTTTTCGGACTAGCAATCCGCGAGCAGTACTTC
CASSQNLFGLAIREQYF
>-|14|TRBJ1-1|TRBV2|-
TGTGCCAGCAGGCAAGCAGGGGCGCTTACTGAAGCTTTCTTT
CASRQAGALTEAFF
>-|14|TRBJ2-1|TRBV5-1|-
TGCGCCAGCAGGCCCGGGGTCTCCTACAATGAGCAGTTCTTC
CASRPGVSYNEQFF
>TRBD1|20|TRBJ1-6|TRBV4-1|-
TGCGCCAGCAGCCAAGATACAGGGGGAGGAGGGCGGTGGAATAATTCACCCCTCCACTTT
CASSQDTGGGGRWNNSPLHF
>TRBD2|17|TRBJ2-3|TRBV15|-
TGTGCCACCAGCAGAGACCGTAGCGGGACTTACACAGATACGCAGTATTTT
CATSRDRSGTYTDTQYF
>-|12|TRBJ2-2|TRBV19|-
TGTGCCAGTAGTATTCCTGGCCGGGAGCTGTTTTTT
CASSIPGRELFF
>TRBD1|15|TRBJ1-1|TRBV2|-
TGTGCCAGCAGTCCCGGGACAGGGCTGAACACTGAAGCTTTCTTT
CASSPGTGLNTEAFF
>TRBD1|14|TRBJ1-1|TRBV5-1|-
TGCGCCAGCAGCTTGGGGACAGGGGACACTGAAGCTTTCTTT
CASSLGTGDTEAFF
>-|14|TRBJ1-1|TRBV6-1|-
TGTGCCAGCATCCGGAGTACCATGAACACTGAAGCTTTCTTT
CASIRSTMNTEAFF
>-|13|TRBJ2-7|TRBV5-1|-
TGCGCCAGCAGCTTGAAGGGGATGCACGAGCAGTACTTC
CASSLKGMHEQYF
>TRBD1|16|TRBJ1-5|TRBV25-1|-
TGTGCCAGCAGTGAATATGGGGCGCAGGGGGCCCAGCCCCAGCATTTT
CASSEYGAQGAQPQHF
>TRBD1|15|TRBJ2-5|TRBV7-9|-
TGTGCCAGCAGCTACCCCGGGACAGCAAAAGAGACCCAGTACTTC
CASSYPGTAKETQYF
>TRBD1|15|TRBJ1-1|TRBV6-1|-
TGTGCCAGCAGTGAATTTCGGGCAGGGGGCACTGAAGCTTTCTTT
CASSEFRAGGTEAFF
>TRBD2|15|TRBJ2-1|TRBV11-2|-
TGTGCCAGCAGCCACTTGGCGGGGGGTAACAATGAGCAGTTCTTC
CASSHLAGGNNEQFF
>TRBD2|15|TRBJ2-7|TRBV7-8|-
TGTGCCAGCAGCCTCCTAGCGGGGGGCTCCTACGAGCAGTACTTC
CASSLLAGGSYEQYF
>TRBD1|15|TRBJ1-1|TRBV9|-
TGTGCCAGCAGCCCAAGGACAGGTCAGAACACTGAAGCTTTCTTT
CASSPRTGQNTEAFF
>-|14|TRBJ1-1|TRBV7-2|-
TGTGCCAGCAGCTTAGCAGGAGGGAACACTGAAGCTTTCTTT
CASSLAGGNTEAFF
>TRBD2|18|TRBJ2-2|TRBV19|-
TGTGCCAGTAGTATACCCCGACTAGCGGGGGGAAGAACCGGGGAGCTGTTTTTT
CASSIPRLAGGRTGELFF
>TRBD1|20|TRBJ1-5|TRBV2|-
TGTGCCAGCAAAAAACCTTTCGGACAGGGGGCGAGGGATAACAATCAGCCCCAGCATTTT
CASKKPFGQGARDNNQPQHF
>-|14|TRBJ1-1|TRBV5-4|-
TGTGCCAGCAGCTTGGTATCGGGAAGGACTGAAGCTTTCTTT
CASSLVSGRTEAFF
>TRBD1|17|TRBJ2-3|TRBV27|-
TGTGCCAGCAGGGCCTTCGGGACAGCCGCGGGCACAGATACGCAGTATTTT
CASRAFGTAAGTDTQYF
>-|15|TRBJ1-1|TRBV4-1|-
TGCGCCAGCAGCCAAGAGAAGGGGCTGAACACTGAAGCTTTCTTT
CASSQEKGLNTEAFF
>-|16|TRBJ1-6|TRBV9|-
TGTGCCAGCAGCGTGGGCCGGTCCCACCACGGTTCACCCCTCCACTTT
CASSVGRSHHGSPLHF
>TRBD2|15|TRBJ2-1|TRBV7-8|-
TGTGCCAGCAGCTTAAGACTAGCGGGTTACAATGAGCAGTTCTTC
CASSLRLAGYNEQFF
>TRBD1|18|TRBJ1-4|TRBV2|-
TGTGCCAGCAGTAACCGGTGGACAGGGATGGGGGATAATGAAAAGCTGTTTTTT
CASSNRWTGMGDNEKLFF
>-|14|TRBJ1-4|TRBV5-1|-
TGCGCCAGCAGAATCGGGACTGAGAATGAAAAACTGTTTTTT
CASRIGTENEKLFF
>TRBD1|16|TRBJ1-3|TRBV9|once
TGTGCCAGCAGCACCACGGGACAGGGCTCTGGAAACACCATATATTTT
CASSTTGQGSGNTIYF
>TRBD1|14|TRBJ2-7|TRBV6-5|-
TGTGCCAGCACCTTGGACAGGGGACCCTACGAGCAGTACTTC
CASTLDRGPYEQYF
>-|13|TRBJ2-1|TRBV5-1|-
TGCGCCAGCAGCTATATGACGGGCAATGAGCAGTTCTTC
CASSYMTGNEQFF
>-|12|TRBJ2-5|TRBV29-1|-
TGCAGCGTTGACAGGGTCGAGGAGACCCAGTACTTC
CSVDRVEETQYF
>-|13|TRBJ1-3|TRBV25-1|-
TGTGCCAGCAGTGAATCCCCGGGAAACACCATATATTTT
CASSESPGNTIYF
>TRBD1|14|TRBJ1-2|TRBV5-1|-
TGCGCCAGCAGCTCGGGACAGGGTGTTAACGGCTACACCTTC
CASSSGQGVNGYTF
>TRBD1|14|TRBJ1-6|TRBV6-1|-
TGTGCCAGCAGCGGGACAGGGTATAATTCACCCCTCCACTTT
CASSGTGYNSPLHF
>-|16|TRBJ2-5|TRBV18|-
TGTGCCAGCTCACCACCGAAGGGAGGAAGAGAAGAGACCCAGTACTTC
CASSPPKGGREETQYF
>-|13|TRBJ2-3|TRBV27|-
TGTGCCAGCATAGGGGTTATCACAGATACGCAGTATTTT
CASIGVITDTQYF
>TRBD2|15|TRBJ2-7|TRBV19|-
TGTGCCAGTAGTACCCAGCGGGGGAGCTCCTACGAGCAGTACTTC
CASSTQRGSSYEQYF
>TRBD1|14|TRBJ1-1|TRBV5-1|-
TGCGCCAGCAGGCCAGGGGGCGGTAGCACTGAAGCTTTCTTT
CASRPGGGSTEAFF
>-|13|TRBJ2-5|TRBV25-1|-
TGTGCCAGCAGTCCCCTAAGTCAAGAGACCCAGTACTTC
CASSPLSQETQYF
>-|14|TRBJ2-3|TRBV29-1|-
TGCAGCGTCCTCGGGACTGGTAGCACAGATACGCAGTATTTT
CSVLGTGSTDTQYF
>TRBD1|15|TRBJ1-1|TRBV19|-
TGTGCCAGTAGTATATGGGACAGGTTGAACACTGAAGCTTTCTTT
CASSIWDRLNTEAFF